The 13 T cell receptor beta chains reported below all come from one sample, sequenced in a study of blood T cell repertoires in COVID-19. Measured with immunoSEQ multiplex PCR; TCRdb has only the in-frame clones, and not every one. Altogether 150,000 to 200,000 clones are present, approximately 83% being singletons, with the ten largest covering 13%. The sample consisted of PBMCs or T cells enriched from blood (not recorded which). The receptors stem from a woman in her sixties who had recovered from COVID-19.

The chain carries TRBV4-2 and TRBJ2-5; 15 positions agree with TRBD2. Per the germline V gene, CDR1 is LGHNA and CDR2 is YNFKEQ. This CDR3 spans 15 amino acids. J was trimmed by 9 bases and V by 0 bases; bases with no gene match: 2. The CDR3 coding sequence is TGTGCCAGCAGCCAAGAAAGGACTAGCGGGAGGGCCCAGTACTTC. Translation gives CASSQERTSGRAQYF.

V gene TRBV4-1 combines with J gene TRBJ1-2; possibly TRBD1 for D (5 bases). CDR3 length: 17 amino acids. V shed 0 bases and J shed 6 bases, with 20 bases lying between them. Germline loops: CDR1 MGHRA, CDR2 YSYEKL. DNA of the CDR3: TGCGCCAGCAGCCAAGATGTTGCGAGGGGAGGTTGGGATGGCTACACCTTC. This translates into CASSQDVARGGWDGYTF.

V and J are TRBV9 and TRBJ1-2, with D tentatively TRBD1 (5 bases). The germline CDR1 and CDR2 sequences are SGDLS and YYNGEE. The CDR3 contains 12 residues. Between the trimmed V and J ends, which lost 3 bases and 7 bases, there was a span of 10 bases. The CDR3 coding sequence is TGTGCCAGCAGCGCCACAGGATCTGGCTACACCTTC. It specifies CASSATGSGYTF.

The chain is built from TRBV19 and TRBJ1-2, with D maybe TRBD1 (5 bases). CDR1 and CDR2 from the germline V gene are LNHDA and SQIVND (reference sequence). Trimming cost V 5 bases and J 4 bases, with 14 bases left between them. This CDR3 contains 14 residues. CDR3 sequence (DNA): TGTGCCAGTAGTCCCCGGGTGGGGGGCTATGGCTACACCTTC. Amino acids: CASSPRVGGYGYTF.

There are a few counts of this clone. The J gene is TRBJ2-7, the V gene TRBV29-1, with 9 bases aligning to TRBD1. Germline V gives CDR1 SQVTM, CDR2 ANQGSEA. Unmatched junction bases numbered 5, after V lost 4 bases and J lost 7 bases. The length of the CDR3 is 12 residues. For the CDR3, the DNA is TGCAGCGTTGCGGGACAGGGAAGGGAGCAGTACTTC. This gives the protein CSVAGQGREQYF.

CDR3 amino acids: CATSDPPGARDSGELFF. In DNA form, the CDR3 reads TGTGCCACCAGTGATCCACCAGGGGCTAGGGATTCCGGGGAGCTGTTTTTT. The V and J genes are TRBV24-1 and TRBJ2-2; D is perhaps TRBD1 (6 bases). The germline V and J ends were trimmed by 3 bases and 6 bases, with 19 bases remaining between them. The germline V gene encodes CDR1 KGHDR and CDR2 SFDVKD. CDR3 size: 17 residues.

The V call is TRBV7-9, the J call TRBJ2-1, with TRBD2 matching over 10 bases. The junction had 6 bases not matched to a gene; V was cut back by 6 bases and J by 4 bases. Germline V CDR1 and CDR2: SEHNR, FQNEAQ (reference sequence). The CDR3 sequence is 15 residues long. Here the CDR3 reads CASSYGLAAYNEQFF. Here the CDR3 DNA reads TGTGCCAGCAGTTATGGACTAGCGGCATACAATGAGCAGTTCTTC.

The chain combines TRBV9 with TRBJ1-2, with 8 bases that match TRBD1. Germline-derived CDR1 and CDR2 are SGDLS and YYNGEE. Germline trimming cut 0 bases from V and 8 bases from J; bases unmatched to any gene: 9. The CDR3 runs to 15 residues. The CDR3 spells CASSVAPDRVRGYTF. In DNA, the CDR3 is TGTGCCAGCAGCGTAGCCCCGGACAGGGTGCGCGGCTACACCTTC. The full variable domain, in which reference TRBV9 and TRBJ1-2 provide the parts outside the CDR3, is DSGVTQTPKHLITATGQRVTLRCSPRSGDLSVYWYQQSLDQGLQFLIQYYNGEERAKGNILERFSAQQFPDLHSELNLSSLELGDSALYFCASSVAPDRVRGYTFGSGTRLTVV.

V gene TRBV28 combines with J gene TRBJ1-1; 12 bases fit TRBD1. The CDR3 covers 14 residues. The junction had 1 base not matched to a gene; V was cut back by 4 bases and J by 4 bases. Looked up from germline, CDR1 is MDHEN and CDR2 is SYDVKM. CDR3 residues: CASSSGQGATEAFF. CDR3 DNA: TGTGCCAGCAGTTCGGGACAGGGGGCCACTGAAGCTTTCTTT.

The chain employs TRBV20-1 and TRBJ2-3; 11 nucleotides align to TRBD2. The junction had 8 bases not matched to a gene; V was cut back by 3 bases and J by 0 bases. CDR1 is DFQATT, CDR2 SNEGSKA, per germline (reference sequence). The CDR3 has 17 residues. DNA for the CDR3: TGCAGTGCTAGTTCTGAGGGACTAGCGGCTAGCACAGATACGCAGTATTTT. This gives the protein CSASSEGLAASTDTQYF.

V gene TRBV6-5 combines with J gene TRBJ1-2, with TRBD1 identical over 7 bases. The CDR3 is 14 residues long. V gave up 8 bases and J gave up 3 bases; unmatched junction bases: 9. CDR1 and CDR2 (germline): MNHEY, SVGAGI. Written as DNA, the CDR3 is TGTGCCAGCCGACCAAGGGGGCAGCACTATGGCTACACCTTC. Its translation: CASRPRGQHYGYTF.

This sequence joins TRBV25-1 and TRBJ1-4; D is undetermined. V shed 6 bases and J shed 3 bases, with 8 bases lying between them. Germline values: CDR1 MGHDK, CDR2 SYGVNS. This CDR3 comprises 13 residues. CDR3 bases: TGTGCCAGCAGCTTTTCGGCTAATGAAAAACTGTTTTTT. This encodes CASSFSANEKLFF. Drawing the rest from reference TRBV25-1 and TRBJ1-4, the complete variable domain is EADIYQTPRYLVIGTGKKITLECSQTMGHDKMYWYQQDPGMELHLIHYSYGVNSTEKGDLSSESTVSRIRTEHFPLTLESARPSHTSQYLCASSFSANEKLFFGSGTQLSVL.

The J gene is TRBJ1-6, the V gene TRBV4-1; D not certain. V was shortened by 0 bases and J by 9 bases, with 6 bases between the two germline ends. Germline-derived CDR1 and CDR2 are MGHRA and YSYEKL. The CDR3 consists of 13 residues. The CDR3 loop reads CASSQDPFSPLHF. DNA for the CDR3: TGCGCCAGCAGCCAAGATCCGTTTTCACCCCTCCACTTT.